One sample yielded the 14 T cell receptor beta chains listed below, sequenced in a study of shared clonotypes between healthy human individuals. The assay was immunoSEQ multiplex PCR, and TCRdb's table has in-frame clones only and misses some. The sample shows more than 400,000 clones, about 96% of them seen only once. The sample taken for sequencing was naive CD4+ T cells sorted from blood. The subset here: CD45RA+ positively selected. These receptors all stem from a woman in her 30s in good health.

The chain carries TRBV15 and TRBJ1-5, with D uncertain. Germline V gene data show CDR1 as LNHNV and CDR2 as YYDKDF (reference sequence). Trimming took off 4 bases at V and 0 bases at J, with 7 bases between the two ends. The CDR3 extends over 14 amino acids. The CDR3 here is CATSIEYSNQPQHF. The DNA for the CDR3 is TGTGCCACCAGCATAGAGTATAGCAATCAGCCCCAGCATTTT.

V usage is TRBV5-4 and J usage is TRBJ2-7; 8 positions agree with TRBD2. Germline CDR1 is SGHNT and CDR2 is YYREEE (reference sequence). V was pared by 4 bases and J by 2 bases, with 2 bases of the junction left unmatched. The CDR3 length is 13 residues. The DNA for the CDR3 is TGTGCCAGCAGCAATAGCGGGGCCTACGAGCAGTACTTC. The encoded protein is CASSNSGAYEQYF.

The genes are TRBV18 and TRBJ1-2; D is ambiguous. The germline CDR1 and CDR2 sequences are KGHSH and LQKENI. V was cut by 0 bases and J by 8 bases, with 7 bases left in between. The CDR3 has 12 residues. The CDR3 bases are TGTGCCAGCTCACCACCGAGCGGAGGCTACACCTTC. Residues: CASSPPSGGYTF. Supplemented by reference TRBV18 and TRBJ1-2, the full variable domain reads NAGVMQNPRHLVRRRGQEARLRCSPMKGHSHVYWYRQLPEEGLKFMVYLQKENIIDESGMPKERFSAEFPKEGPSILRIQQVVRGDSAAYFCASSPPSGGYTFGSGTRLTVV.

The chain links TRBV2 to TRBJ1-1; D is uncertain. V lost 4 bases and J lost 8, with 11 bases in between. Germline V CDR1 and CDR2: SNHLY, FYNNEI. The CDR3 is 12 residues long. This chain's CDR3 is CASSGGRWEAFF. The CDR3 DNA sequence: TGTGCCAGCAGTGGTGGCCGCTGGGAAGCTTTCTTT.

The chain couples TRBV7-8 to TRBJ1-3; the D gene is possibly TRBD1 (6 bases). The V end lost 2 bases, the J end lost 2 bases, and 7 bases lay between the germline ends. CDR1 is SGHVS, CDR2 FQNEAQ, per germline. The CDR3 has 14 amino acids. The DNA for the CDR3 is TGTGCCAGCAGCTTAAACAGGGCTGGAAACACCATATATTTT. Encoded protein: CASSLNRAGNTIYF. The whole variable domain, filled in from reference TRBV7-8 and TRBJ1-3, reads GAGVSQSPRYKVAKRGQDVALRCDPISGHVSLFWYQQALGQGPEFLTYFQNEAQLDKSGLPSDRFFAERPEGSVSTLKIQRTQQEDSAVYLCASSLNRAGNTIYFGEGSWLTVV.

The chain uses TRBV6-7 and TRBJ1-5, with unresolved D. TRBV6-7 is an ORF, with its function uncertain. Trimming cost V 1 base and J 5 bases, with 15 bases left between them. This CDR3 is built from 16 residues. CDR3 in amino acids: CASSYLAIRDYQPQHF. CDR3 nucleotides: TGTGCCAGCAGTTACTTAGCGATTAGGGATTATCAGCCCCAGCATTTT.

This clone was seen only once. The chain employs TRBV10-3 and TRBJ1-5; D perhaps matches TRBD1 (6 bases). The CDR3 is 13 residues long. Germline CDR1 and CDR2: ENHRY and SYGVKD. V lost 5 bases and J lost 3, with 8 bases in between. CDR3 in DNA: TGTGCCATCAGTAGACAGGCCAATCAGCCCCAGCATTTT. Encoded protein: CAISRQANQPQHF.

The genes are TRBV5-1 and TRBJ2-7; 10 bases map to TRBD2. Germline loops: CDR1 SGHRS, CDR2 YFSETQ. The CDR3 covers 18 residues. V was pared by 0 bases and J by 7 bases, with 16 bases of the junction left unmatched. CDR3 sequence reads: CASSLVVAGGLGFGEQYF. CDR3 DNA sequence: TGCGCCAGCAGCTTGGTGGTAGCGGGAGGTCTCGGATTCGGGGAGCAGTACTTC.

This chain links TRBV13 with TRBJ2-7; 10 nucleotides match TRBD1. CDR1 is PRHDT and CDR2 is FYEKMQ in the germline V gene (reference sequence). The CDR3 spans 15 residues. V gave up 5 bases and J gave up 4 bases; unmatched junction bases: 8. The CDR3 region has the DNA TGTGCCAGCAGCCGCGGACAGGGGGTTGCTTACGAGCAGTACTTC. This sequence encodes CASSRGQGVAYEQYF.

The chain uses TRBV5-8 and TRBJ1-3; D remains ambiguous. Germline CDR1 reads SGHTS; CDR2 reads YDEGEE. The CDR3 consists of 18 residues. The germline V and J ends were trimmed by 3 bases and 0 bases, with 19 bases remaining between them. DNA of the CDR3: TGTGCCAGCAGCTCCCTCCCACGGCTGACTATCTCTGGAAACACCATATATTTT. This codes for CASSSLPRLTISGNTIYF.

The V and J genes are TRBV7-7 and TRBJ1-1; D is undetermined. The CDR3 contains 13 residues. Germline CDR1 and CDR2: SSHAT and FNYEAQ (reference sequence). The V gene lost 5 bases and the J gene lost 1 base, with 8 bases spanning the gap. CDR3 residues: CASSTTTNTEAFF. As DNA, the CDR3 is TGTGCCAGCAGCACGACAACGAACACTGAAGCTTTCTTT.

The chain recombines TRBV7-6 with TRBJ2-1; unclear D gene. The CDR3 is 13 residues long. Looked up from germline, CDR1 is SGHVS and CDR2 is FNYEAQ. Trimming took 4 bases from V and 8 from J, leaving 12 bases between them. The CDR3 is CASSSSWVDEQFF. The CDR3 nucleotides are TGTGCCAGCAGCTCCTCTTGGGTCGATGAGCAGTTCTTC.

The rearrangement joins TRBV6-6 to TRBJ1-5, with D possibly matching TRBD1 (6 bases). Trimming left V 6 bases short and J 7 bases short, with 13 bases between. This CDR3 is 13 amino acids long. Looked up from germline, CDR1 is MNHNY and CDR2 is SVGAGI (reference sequence). For the CDR3, the DNA is TGTGCCAGCAGCCAGTACAGGGACCAGCCCCAGCATTTT. It yields the protein CASSQYRDQPQHF.

The rearrangement uses TRBV7-9 and TRBJ2-2, with 7 bases identical to TRBD1. The V and J ends lost 4 bases and 3 bases, in that order; junction bases with no gene match: 8. Germline V gives CDR1 SEHNR, CDR2 FQNEAQ (reference sequence). The CDR3 loop spans 16 amino acids. The CDR3 spells CASSYRGLAHTGELFF. The CDR3 coding sequence is TGTGCCAGCAGCTACAGGGGCCTAGCTCACACCGGGGAGCTGTTTTTT. Variable domain in full (rest from reference TRBV7-9 and TRBJ2-2): DTGVSQNPRHKITKRGQNVTFRCDPISEHNRLYWYRQTLGQGPEFLTYFQNEAQLEKSRLLSDRFSAERPKGSFSTLEIQRTEQGDSAMYLCASSYRGLAHTGELFFGEGSRLTVL.